This entry lists 6 T cell receptor beta chains sequenced from one sample in a study of T cell changes during pregnancy in multiple sclerosis. Using immunoSEQ multiplex PCR, the repertoire was profiled, and TCRdb retains in-frame clones only, with some absent. The profile shows tens of thousands of clones, approximately 92% of them singletons. Specimen: peripheral blood, collected before pregnancy. The source is a female donor with multiple sclerosis, enrolled in a pregnancy study.

The chain combines TRBV4-2 with TRBJ1-4; TRBD1 matches at 7 bases. The CDR3 runs 18 residues. V lost 3 bases and J lost 3; bases outside the gene matches: 13. Germline values: CDR1 LGHNA, CDR2 YNFKEQ. CDR3 sequence: CASSQLTLSGGANEKLFF. In DNA form, the CDR3 reads TGTGCCAGCAGCCAGCTAACCTTATCAGGGGGAGCTAATGAAAAACTGTTTTTT.

V gene TRBV2 combines with J gene TRBJ1-1, with D possibly matching TRBD1 (5 bases). V was clipped by 8 bases and J by 4 bases, with 23 bases between them. The germline CDR1 and CDR2 sequences are SNHLY and FYNNEI. The CDR3 is 16 amino acids. The CDR3 here is CASDYEGEIGGTEAFF. In DNA form, the CDR3 reads TGTGCCAGCGATTATGAAGGGGAAATCGGGGGCACTGAAGCTTTCTTT.

By sample fraction, this clone is medium-sized. One end of the junction varies from germline; a read error may be responsible. The chain is built from TRBV6-4 and TRBJ2-3, with D possibly matching TRBD2 (6 bases). This CDR3 spans 14 amino acids. CDR1 MRHNA and CDR2 SNTAGT come from the germline V gene. The CDR3 region is CASSGGTSTDTQYF. The CDR3 coding sequence is TGTGCCAGCAGCGGTGGAACTAGCACCGATACGCAGTATTTT.

V and J are TRBV5-5 and TRBJ1-4, with 7 bases matching TRBD1. The CDR3 length is 14 residues. The V gene end was trimmed by 6 bases and the J gene end by 5 bases; junction bases not matched to a gene: 7. Germline CDR1 reads SGHKS; CDR2 reads YYEKEE (reference sequence). CDR3 in DNA: TGTGCCAGCAACAGACAGGGCGGGAATGAAAAACTGTTTTTT. The encoded protein is CASNRQGGNEKLFF.

The rearrangement uses TRBV7-9 and TRBJ2-1, with D possibly being TRBD1 (6 bases). The ends were cut back, 5 bases at V and 6 bases at J, with 11 bases in the middle. This CDR3 is built from 13 residues. The germline V gene has CDR1 SEHNR and CDR2 FQNEAQ (reference sequence). The CDR3 spells CASSTSDSNEQFF. The CDR3 nucleotides are TGTGCCAGCAGCACCTCGGACAGCAATGAGCAGTTCTTC.

This clone was observed once. The rearrangement uses TRBV7-9 and TRBJ2-1, with D perhaps TRBD2 (6 bases). The CDR3 length is 14 residues. Germline values: CDR1 SEHNR, CDR2 FQNEAQ (reference sequence). Trimming left V 6 bases short and J 7 bases short, with 16 bases between. The CDR3 nucleotides are TGTGCCAGCAGTGGAACGCGGGGTTGGAATGAGCAGTTCTTC. Translation: CASSGTRGWNEQFF.